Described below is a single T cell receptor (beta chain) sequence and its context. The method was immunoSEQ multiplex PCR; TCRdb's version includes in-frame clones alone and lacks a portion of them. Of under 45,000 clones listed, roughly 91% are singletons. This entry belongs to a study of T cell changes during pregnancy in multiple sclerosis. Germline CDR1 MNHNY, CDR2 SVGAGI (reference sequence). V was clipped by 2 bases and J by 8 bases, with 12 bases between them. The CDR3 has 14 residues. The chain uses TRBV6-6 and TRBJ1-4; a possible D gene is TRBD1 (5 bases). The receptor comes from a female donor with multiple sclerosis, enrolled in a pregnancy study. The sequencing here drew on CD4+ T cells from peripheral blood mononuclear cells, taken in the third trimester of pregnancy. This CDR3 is CASSYGQGGEKLFF. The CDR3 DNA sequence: TGTGCCAGCAGTTACGGGCAGGGTGGGGAAAAACTGTTTTTT.